The 7 T cell receptor beta chains below were found in one sample sequenced in a study of T cell repertoires in cytomegalovirus infection. TCRdb used MiXCR to reprocess the reads, holding one entry per CDR3 protein. The sample contains approximately 240,000 distinct CDR3 sequences, over 9% of which appear only once. Sequenced: PBMCs. These receptor sequences come from a human donor in good health (CMV status not recorded). Some clones in this sample may be carry-over from other donors' samples.

This clonotype was picked up many times. The chain couples TRBV28 to TRBJ2-2; 8 bases match TRBD2. Germline-derived CDR1 and CDR2 are MDHEN and SYDVKM. J gave up 7 bases and V 5 bases, and 9 bases lay outside the gene matches. This CDR3 spans 15 amino acids. CDR3 residues: CASSPGLGLGGELFF. The CDR3 DNA sequence: TGTGCCAGCAGTCCGGGACTAGGTTTAGGCGGGGAGCTGTTTTTT.

The sample holds many counts of this clonotype. V gene TRBV27 combines with J gene TRBJ2-1; 7 bases fit TRBD2. From germline, CDR1 is MNHEY and CDR2 SMNVEV (reference sequence). The CDR3 consists of 16 residues. V trimming: 6 bases; J trimming: 8 bases; junction bases outside the gene matches: 16. CDR3 in DNA: TGTGCCAGCAGCTCCCGGGCGGGAGTAAAAGAGGATGAGCAGTTCTTC. Amino acids: CASSSRAGVKEDEQFF.

The chain has TRBV14 and TRBJ2-7; no clear D. This CDR3 has 11 amino acids. V was cut by 2 bases and J by 12 bases, with 11 bases left in between. Germline CDR1 reads SGHDN; CDR2 reads FVKESK. The CDR3 loop reads CASSQNRRPYF. The CDR3 region has the DNA TGTGCCAGCAGCCAAAACAGAAGGCCGTACTTC.

The J gene is TRBJ2-3, the V gene TRBV6-2 or TRBV6-3, with TRBD1 identical over 7 bases. Germline V CDR1 and CDR2: MNHEY, SVGEGT. The V and J ends lost 4 bases and 0 bases, in that order; junction bases with no gene match: 7. This CDR3 contains 16 residues. CDR3 sequence (DNA): TGTGCCAGCAGTTCCCGGGACAGAATAAGCACAGATACGCAGTATTTT. Encoded protein: CASSSRDRISTDTQYF.

The chain uses TRBV19 and TRBJ2-3; no reliable D call. The germline V gene encodes CDR1 LNHDA and CDR2 SQIVND (reference sequence). The CDR3 is made up of 14 amino acids. V was trimmed by 9 bases and J by 0 bases, leaving 13 bases between them. CDR3 region: CASRSQQSTDTQYF. The DNA for the CDR3 is TGTGCCAGCCGTAGCCAACAGAGCACAGATACGCAGTATTTT.

This clonotype was seen ten or more times. J is TRBJ2-7 and V is TRBV10-1; possibly TRBD1 for D (6 bases). Germline CDR1 reads WNHNN; CDR2 reads SYGVQD (reference sequence). The V end was cut by 6 bases, the J end by 3 bases, with 15 bases between. The CDR3 extends over 14 amino acids. CDR3 bases: TGCGCCAGCAGCCCGACCGCAGGGGACTACGAGCAGTACTTC. Protein sequence: CASSPTAGDYEQYF.

This clonotype was seen a single time. Since a much larger clone is just one base distant, this may be a read error. The gene calls are TRBV20-1 and TRBJ1-2; no reliable D call. Germline values: CDR1 DFQATT, CDR2 SNEGSKA (reference sequence). This CDR3 contains 11 residues. V was shortened by 8 bases and J by 5 bases, with 12 bases between the two germline ends. CDR3: CSSSLGYGYTF. CDR3 in DNA: TGCAGTTCGAGCCTCGGTTATGGCTACACCTTC.